This TCR beta chain was sequenced during a study of blood T cells in healthy people across ages. This CDR3 is 12 amino acids long. Germline CDR1 reads SGHVS; CDR2 reads FNYEAQ. V was clipped by 5 bases and J by 2 bases, with 6 bases between them. As concerns this clonotype: Its antigen remains unidentified.

Through a sample-barcoded 5' primer and a J-beta primer mix, a second PCR was run for 7 to 11 cycles. TCRdb ran MiXCR on the 5' RACE reads and lists one entry per CDR3 protein. The sample has around 650,000 distinct CDR3 sequences, roughly 32% seen once. Whole-study findings and limits: Bulk PBMC profiling left naive and antigen-experienced comparisons inconclusive. In long-lived donors, naive CD4+ cell counts and diversity exceeded those of aged donors. Shifts in expanded clonotypes may have been confounded by donor CMV status, which was unknown.

The material sequenced was blood. The chain links TRBV7-6 to TRBJ2-5; D uncertain. The receptor was isolated from a woman at least 80 years old in good health. CDR3: CASSAHQETQYF. Here the CDR3 DNA reads TGTGCCAGCAGCGCCCATCAAGAGACCCAGTACTTC. The full variable domain, with the rest looked up from reference TRBV7-6 and TRBJ2-5, is GAGVSQSPRYKVTKRGQDVALRCDPISGHVSLYWYRQALGQGPEFLTYFNYEAQQDKSGLPNDRFSAERPEGSISTLTIQRTEQRDSAMYRCASSAHQETQYFGPGTRLLVL.